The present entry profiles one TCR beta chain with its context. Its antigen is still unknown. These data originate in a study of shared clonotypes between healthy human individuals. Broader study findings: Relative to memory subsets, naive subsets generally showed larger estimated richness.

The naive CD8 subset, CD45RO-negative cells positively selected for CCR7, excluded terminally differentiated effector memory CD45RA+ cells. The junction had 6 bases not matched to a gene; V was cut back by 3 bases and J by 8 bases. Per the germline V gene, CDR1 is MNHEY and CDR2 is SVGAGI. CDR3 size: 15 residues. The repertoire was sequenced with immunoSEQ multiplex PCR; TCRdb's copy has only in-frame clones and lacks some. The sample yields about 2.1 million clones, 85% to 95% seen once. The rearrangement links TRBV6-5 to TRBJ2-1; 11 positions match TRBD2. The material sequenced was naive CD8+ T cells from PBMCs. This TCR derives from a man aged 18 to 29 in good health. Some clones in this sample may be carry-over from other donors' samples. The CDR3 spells CASSYTSGSFYEQFF. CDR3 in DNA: TGTGCCAGCAGTTATACTAGCGGGAGTTTTTATGAGCAGTTCTTC.